This section outlines one T cell receptor (beta chain) sequence together with its context. Its specificity is unknown. Some clones are missing from TCRdb's copy, which holds only in-frame ones; the method was immunoSEQ multiplex PCR. The data contain about 68,000 clones, about 84% of them singletons. The V segment lost 8 bases and the J segment 6 bases; nucleotides outside the gene matches: 8. This CDR3 has 13 amino acids. CDR1 MNHEY and CDR2 SMNVEV come from the germline V gene (reference sequence). This sample is part of a study of OX40 agonist ivuxolimab in advanced cancers. Study-wide background: Partial responses occurred in three patients (one hepatocellular carcinoma, two cutaneous melanoma).

Study observations and caveats: There was clonal expansion of CD4+ and CD8+ blood T cells by week 6 at 0.1 to 3.0 mg/kg. On average, a greater number of expanded clones characterised CD8+ T cells relative to CD4+.

This chain joins TRBV27 and TRBJ2-7; 9 nucleotides align to TRBD2. The sequence was collected from an adult with an advanced solid tumor such as melanoma, head and neck, liver or kidney cancer. The sequences come from CD4+ or CD8+ T cells sorted from blood, collected in a trial of the OX40 agonist ivuxolimab. The CDR3 region is CASRPGTSFEQYF. CDR3 bases: TGTGCCAGCCGCCCCGGGACTAGCTTCGAGCAGTACTTC.